These 10 T cell receptor beta chains were all obtained from the same sample, sequenced in a study of cytomegalovirus exposure and HLA in healthy donors. A multiplex PCR was run with 60 Vbeta primers and 13 Jbeta primers. Sequencing was performed with immunoSEQ multiplex PCR; in TCRdb, only in-frame clones are kept and a portion is missing. Of approximately 150,000 clones listed, approximately 71% are singletons. Source material: PBMCs. The receptor set was obtained from a man aged 45-60 years in good health and CMV-seronegative.

The rearrangement uses TRBV18 and TRBJ1-4; 7 bases fit TRBD1. The germline V gene has CDR1 KGHSH and CDR2 LQKENI. J was trimmed by 4 bases and V by 3 bases; bases with no gene match: 2. The CDR3 totals 14 residues. CDR3 nucleotide sequence: TGTGCCAGCTCACCCGGGACAGTTAATGAAAAACTGTTTTTT. It translates to CASSPGTVNEKLFF.

The chain couples TRBV19 to TRBJ1-1; 7 bases fit TRBD1. Germline loops: CDR1 LNHDA, CDR2 SQIVND (reference sequence). This CDR3 has 16 residues. Trimming removed 3 bases from V and 0 bases from J; junction bases left unmatched: 7. The CDR3 loop is CASSIDRAPMNTEAFF. In DNA, the CDR3 is TGTGCCAGTAGTATTGACAGGGCGCCCATGAACACTGAAGCTTTCTTT.

This sequence joins TRBV25-1 and TRBJ2-3; 7 bases are a match to TRBD1. The V segment lost 5 bases and the J segment 1 base; nucleotides outside the gene matches: 6. The CDR3 consists of 15 residues. Germline CDR1 is MGHDK and CDR2 is SYGVNS. The chain's CDR3 is CASSPRQGRTDTQYF. The CDR3 region has the DNA TGTGCCAGCAGTCCCCGACAGGGCCGCACAGATACGCAGTATTTT. The full variable domain, in which reference TRBV25-1 and TRBJ2-3 provide the parts outside the CDR3, is EADIYQTPRYLVIGTGKKITLECSQTMGHDKMYWYQQDPGMELHLIHYSYGVNSTEKGDLSSESTVSRIRTEHFPLTLESARPSHTSQYLCASSPRQGRTDTQYFGPGTRLTVL.

The chain carries TRBV5-1 and TRBJ1-1, with 7 bases fitting TRBD1. The J segment lost 1 base and the V segment lost 5 bases, leaving 5 bases of the junction unmatched. The CDR3 length is 14 residues. The germline CDR1 and CDR2 sequences are SGHRS and YFSETQ. CDR3 region: CASRDRVGNTEAFF. The DNA for the CDR3 is TGCGCCAGCAGAGACAGGGTAGGGAACACTGAAGCTTTCTTT.

This clone was counted only a few times. The gene calls are TRBV19 and TRBJ1-6, with 9 nucleotides matching TRBD1. The CDR3 length is 15 residues. From germline, CDR1 is LNHDA and CDR2 SQIVND (reference sequence). J was trimmed by 8 bases and V by 5 bases; bases with no gene match: 7. CDR3 in amino acids: CASSSWTGVDSPLHF. The CDR3 nucleotides are TGTGCCAGTAGTTCATGGACAGGGGTGGATTCACCCCTCCACTTT.

This chain joins TRBV5-1 and TRBJ2-2; perhaps TRBD1 as D (6 bases). CDR1 and CDR2 from the germline V gene are SGHRS and YFSETQ. The CDR3 loop spans 16 amino acids. V gave up 0 bases and J gave up 1 base, with 10 bases separating them. In DNA, the CDR3 is TGCGCCAGCAGCTTGGCCGAACAGGGGAACACCGGGGAGCTGTTTTTT. Translated: CASSLAEQGNTGELFF.

The gene calls are TRBV18 and TRBJ1-1; tentative D call: TRBD1 (5 bases). The CDR3 contains 14 residues. Germline lookup yields CDR1 KGHSH and CDR2 LQKENI. Trimming stripped 3 bases from V and 6 bases from J, with 14 bases between. Written as DNA, the CDR3 is TGTGCCAGCTCACCTGTCCCCCAAGGGGCTGAAGCTTTCTTT. It codes for CASSPVPQGAEAFF.

This clone has just a few counts. The genes are TRBV15 and TRBJ1-5, with D possibly TRBD1 on 5 matching bases. The V end lost 0 bases, the J end lost 2 bases, and 5 bases lay between the germline ends. CDR3 size: 14 residues. Germline V CDR1 and CDR2: LNHNV, YYDKDF (reference sequence). CDR3 nucleotides: TGTGCCACCAGCAGAGAAGGGGGCAATCAGCCCCAGCATTTT. It is translated as CATSREGGNQPQHF.

The J gene is TRBJ1-2, the V gene TRBV25-1; 7 nucleotides align to TRBD1. The CDR3 has 14 residues. After removal of 5 bases from V and 8 bases from J, the junction contained 11 bases not matched to a gene. The germline V gene has CDR1 MGHDK and CDR2 SYGVNS. The CDR3 here is CASSTTGDRGGYTF. The CDR3 nucleotides read TGTGCCAGCAGTACTACAGGGGACCGGGGCGGCTACACCTTC.

The chain links TRBV15 to TRBJ1-2, with D possibly being TRBD1 (6 bases). Trimming cost V 1 base and J 4 bases, with 13 bases left between them. This CDR3 region has 15 residues. Per germline, CDR1 LNHNV and CDR2 YYDKDF (reference sequence). As DNA, the CDR3 is TGTGCCACCAGCAGAGCACAGGGTTTCCCCTATGGCTACACCTTC. Its translation is CATSRAQGFPYGYTF.